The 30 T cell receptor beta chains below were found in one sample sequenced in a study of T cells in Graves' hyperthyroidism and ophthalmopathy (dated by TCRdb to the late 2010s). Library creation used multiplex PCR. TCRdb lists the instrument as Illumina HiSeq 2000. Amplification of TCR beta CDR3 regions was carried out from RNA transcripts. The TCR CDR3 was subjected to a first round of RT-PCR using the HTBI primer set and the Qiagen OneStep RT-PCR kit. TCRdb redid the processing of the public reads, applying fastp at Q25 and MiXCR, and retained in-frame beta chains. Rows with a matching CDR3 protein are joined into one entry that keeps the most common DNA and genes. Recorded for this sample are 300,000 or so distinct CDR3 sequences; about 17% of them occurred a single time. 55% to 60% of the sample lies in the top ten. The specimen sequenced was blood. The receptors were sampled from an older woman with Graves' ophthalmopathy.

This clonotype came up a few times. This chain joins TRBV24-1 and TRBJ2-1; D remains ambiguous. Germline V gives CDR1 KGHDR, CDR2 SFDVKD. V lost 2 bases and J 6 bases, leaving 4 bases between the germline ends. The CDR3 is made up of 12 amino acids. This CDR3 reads CATSDYSNEQFF. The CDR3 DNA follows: TGTGCCACCAGTGATTACAGCAATGAGCAGTTCTTC.

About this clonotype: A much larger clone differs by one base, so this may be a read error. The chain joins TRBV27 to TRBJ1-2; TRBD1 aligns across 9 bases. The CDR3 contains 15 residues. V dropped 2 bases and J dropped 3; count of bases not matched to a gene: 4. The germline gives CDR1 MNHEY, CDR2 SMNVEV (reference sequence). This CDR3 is CASSLGTGWDYGYTF. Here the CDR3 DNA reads TGTGCCAGCAGTTTAGGGACAGGGTGGGACTATGGCTACACCTTC.

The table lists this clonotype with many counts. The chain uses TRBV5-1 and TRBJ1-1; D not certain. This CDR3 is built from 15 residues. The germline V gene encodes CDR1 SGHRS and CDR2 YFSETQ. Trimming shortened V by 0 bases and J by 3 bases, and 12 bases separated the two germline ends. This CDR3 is CASSLAGPFDTEAFF. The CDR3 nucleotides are TGCGCCAGCAGCTTGGCCGGCCCCTTCGACACTGAAGCTTTCTTT.

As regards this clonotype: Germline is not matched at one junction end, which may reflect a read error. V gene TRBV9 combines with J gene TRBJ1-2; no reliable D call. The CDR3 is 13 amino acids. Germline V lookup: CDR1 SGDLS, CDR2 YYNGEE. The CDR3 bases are TGTGCCGGCAGCAGCGGTTTTAACTATGGCTACACCTTC. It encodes CAGSSGFNYGYTF.

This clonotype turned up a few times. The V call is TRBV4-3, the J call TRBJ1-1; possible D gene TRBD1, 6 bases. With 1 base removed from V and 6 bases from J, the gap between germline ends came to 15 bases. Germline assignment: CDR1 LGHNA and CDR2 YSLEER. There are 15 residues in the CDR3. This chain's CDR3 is CASSQGQVMGAEAFF. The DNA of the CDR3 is TGCGCCAGCAGCCAAGGACAGGTTATGGGCGCTGAAGCTTTCTTT.

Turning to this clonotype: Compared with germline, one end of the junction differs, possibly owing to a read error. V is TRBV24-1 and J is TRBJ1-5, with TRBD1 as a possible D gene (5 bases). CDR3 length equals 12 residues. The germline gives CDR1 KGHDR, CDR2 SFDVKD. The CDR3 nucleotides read TGTGCCTCCGGGGACTCTCATCAGCGCCAGCATTTT. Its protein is CASGDSHQRQHF.

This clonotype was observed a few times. CDR3 DNA: TGTGCCAGCAGCGAACGGACAGGGGGCGCGGGCTATGGCTACACCTTC. This gives the protein CASSERTGGAGYGYTF. This sequence joins TRBV7-6 and TRBJ1-2, with 11 bases matching TRBD1. The CDR3 runs to 16 residues. J was trimmed by 4 bases and V by 5 bases; bases with no gene match: 9. Germline V gene data show CDR1 as SGHVS and CDR2 as FNYEAQ. Based on the CDR3 plus reference TRBV7-6 and TRBJ1-2, the full variable domain is GAGVSQSPRYKVTKRGQDVALRCDPISGHVSLYWYRQALGQGPEFLTYFNYEAQQDKSGLPNDRFSAERPEGSISTLTIQRTEQRDSAMYRCASSERTGGAGYGYTFGSGTRLTVV.

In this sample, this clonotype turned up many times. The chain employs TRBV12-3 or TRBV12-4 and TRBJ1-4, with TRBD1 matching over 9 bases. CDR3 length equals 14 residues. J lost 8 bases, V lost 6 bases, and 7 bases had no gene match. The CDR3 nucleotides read TGTGCCAGCAGCCTGTGGGACAGGGCGGAAAAACTGTTTTTT. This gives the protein CASSLWDRAEKLFF.

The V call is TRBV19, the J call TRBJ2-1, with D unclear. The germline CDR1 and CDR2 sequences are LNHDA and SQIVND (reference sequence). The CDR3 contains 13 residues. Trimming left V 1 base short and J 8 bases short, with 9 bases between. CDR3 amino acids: CASSIVRGDEQFF. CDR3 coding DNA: TGTGCCAGTAGTATAGTCCGTGGGGATGAGCAGTTCTTC. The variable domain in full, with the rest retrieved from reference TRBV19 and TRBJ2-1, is DGGITQSPKYLFRKEGQNVTLSCEQNLNHDAMYWYRQDPGQGLRLIYYSQIVNDFQKGDIAEGYSVSREKKESFPLTVTSAQKNPTAFYLCASSIVRGDEQFFGPGTRLTVL.

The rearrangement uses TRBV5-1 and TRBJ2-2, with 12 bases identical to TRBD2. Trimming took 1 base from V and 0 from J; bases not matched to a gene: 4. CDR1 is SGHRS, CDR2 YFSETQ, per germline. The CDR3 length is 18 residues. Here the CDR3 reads CASSLLLAGGANTGELFF. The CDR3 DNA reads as TGCGCCAGCAGCTTGTTGCTAGCGGGGGGGGCGAACACCGGGGAGCTGTTTTTT. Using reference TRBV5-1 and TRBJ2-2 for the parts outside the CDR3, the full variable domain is KAGVTQTPRYLIKTRGQQVTLSCSPISGHRSVSWYQQTPGQGLQFLFEYFSETQRNKGNFPGRFSGRQFSNSRSEMNVSTLELGDSALYLCASSLLLAGGANTGELFFGEGSRLTVL.

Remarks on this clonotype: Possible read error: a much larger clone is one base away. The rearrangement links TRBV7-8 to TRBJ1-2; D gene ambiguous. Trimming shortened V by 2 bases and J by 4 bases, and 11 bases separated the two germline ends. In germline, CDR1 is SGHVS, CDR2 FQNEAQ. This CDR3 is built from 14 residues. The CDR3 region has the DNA TGTGCCAGCAGCTTACGATCGTCATCCTATGGCTACACCTTC. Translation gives CASSLRSSSYGYTF.

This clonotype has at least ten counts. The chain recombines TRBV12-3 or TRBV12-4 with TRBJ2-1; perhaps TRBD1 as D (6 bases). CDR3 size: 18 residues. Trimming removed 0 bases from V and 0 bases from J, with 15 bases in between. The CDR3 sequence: CASSLAIGQWSSYNEQFF. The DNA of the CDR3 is TGTGCCAGCAGTTTAGCCATAGGACAGTGGAGCTCCTACAATGAGCAGTTCTTC.

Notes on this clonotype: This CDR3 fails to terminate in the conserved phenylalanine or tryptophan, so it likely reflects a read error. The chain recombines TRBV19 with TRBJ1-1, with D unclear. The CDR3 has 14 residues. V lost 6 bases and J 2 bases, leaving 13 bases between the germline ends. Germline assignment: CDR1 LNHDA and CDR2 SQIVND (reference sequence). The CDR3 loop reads CASSPRTINTEAFL. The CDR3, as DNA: TGTGCCAGTAGCCCGAGGACCATAAACACTGAAGCTTTCCTT.

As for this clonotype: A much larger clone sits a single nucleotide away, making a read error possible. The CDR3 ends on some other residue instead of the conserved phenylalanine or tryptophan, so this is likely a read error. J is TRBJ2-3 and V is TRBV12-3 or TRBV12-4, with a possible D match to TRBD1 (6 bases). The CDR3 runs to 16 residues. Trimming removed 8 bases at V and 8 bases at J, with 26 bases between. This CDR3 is CASGRSPGQVGVTQYL. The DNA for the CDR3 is TGTGCCAGCGGACGGAGCCCGGGACAAGTCGGGGTTACGCAGTATCTT.

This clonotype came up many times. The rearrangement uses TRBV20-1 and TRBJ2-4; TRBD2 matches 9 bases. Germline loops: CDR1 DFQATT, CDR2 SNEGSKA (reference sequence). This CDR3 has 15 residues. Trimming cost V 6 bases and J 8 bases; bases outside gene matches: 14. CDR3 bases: TGCAGTGCATCCTTCGCTAGCGGGATATGGGACATTCAGTACTTC. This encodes CSASFASGIWDIQYF.

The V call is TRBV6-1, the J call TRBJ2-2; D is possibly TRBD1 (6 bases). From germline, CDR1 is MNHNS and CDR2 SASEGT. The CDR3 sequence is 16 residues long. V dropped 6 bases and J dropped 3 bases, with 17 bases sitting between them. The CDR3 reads CASRPYRVTYTGELFF. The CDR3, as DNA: TGTGCCAGCAGACCCTACAGGGTCACCTACACCGGGGAGCTGTTTTTT.

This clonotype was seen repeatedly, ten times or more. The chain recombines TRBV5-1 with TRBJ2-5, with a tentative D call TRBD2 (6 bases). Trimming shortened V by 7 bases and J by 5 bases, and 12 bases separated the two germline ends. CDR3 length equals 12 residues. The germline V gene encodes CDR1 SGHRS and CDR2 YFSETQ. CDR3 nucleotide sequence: TGCGCCAGCGCCTTAGGAGGGGAGACCCAGTACTTC. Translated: CASALGGETQYF.

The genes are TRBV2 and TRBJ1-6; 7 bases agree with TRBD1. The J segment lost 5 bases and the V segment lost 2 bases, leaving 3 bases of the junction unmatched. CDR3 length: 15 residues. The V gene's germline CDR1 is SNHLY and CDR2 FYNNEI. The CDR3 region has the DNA TGTGCCAGCAGTGAAAGGCAGGGGGATAATTCACCCCTCCACTTT. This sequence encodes CASSERQGDNSPLHF. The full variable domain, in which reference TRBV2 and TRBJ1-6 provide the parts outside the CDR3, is EPEVTQTPSHQVTQMGQEVILRCVPISNHLYFYWYRQILGQKVEFLVSFYNNEISEKSEIFDDQFSVERPDGSNFTLKIRSTKLEDSAMYFCASSERQGDNSPLHFGNGTRLTVT.

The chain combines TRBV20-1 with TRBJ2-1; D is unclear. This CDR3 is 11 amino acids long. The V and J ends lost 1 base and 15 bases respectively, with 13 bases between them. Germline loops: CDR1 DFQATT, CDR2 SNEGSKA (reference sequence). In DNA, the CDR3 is TGCAGTGCTAGAGTCGGCCCCAGGCGGTTCTTC. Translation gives CSARVGPRRFF.

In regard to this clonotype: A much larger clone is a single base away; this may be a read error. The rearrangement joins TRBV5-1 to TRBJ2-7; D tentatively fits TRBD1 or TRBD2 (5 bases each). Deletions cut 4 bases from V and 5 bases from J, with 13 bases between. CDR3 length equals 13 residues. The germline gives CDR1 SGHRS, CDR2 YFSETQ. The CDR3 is CASSKGRGDEQYF. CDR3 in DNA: TGCGCCAGCAGCAAGGGACGGGGAGACGAGCAGTACTTC.

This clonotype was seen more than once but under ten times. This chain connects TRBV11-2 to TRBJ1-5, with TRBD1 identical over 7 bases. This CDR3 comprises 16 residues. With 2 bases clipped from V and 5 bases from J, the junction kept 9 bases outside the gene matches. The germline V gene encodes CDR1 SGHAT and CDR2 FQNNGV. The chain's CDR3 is CASSLSYRGRDQPQHF. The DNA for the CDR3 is TGTGCCAGCAGCTTATCCTACAGGGGACGGGATCAGCCCCAGCATTTT.

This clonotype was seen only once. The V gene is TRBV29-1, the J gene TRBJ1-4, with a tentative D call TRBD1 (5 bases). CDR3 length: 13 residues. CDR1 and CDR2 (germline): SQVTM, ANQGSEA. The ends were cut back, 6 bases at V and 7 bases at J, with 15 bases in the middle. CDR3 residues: CSVGGVGREKLFF. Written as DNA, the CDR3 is TGCAGCGTGGGAGGGGTGGGGCGTGAAAAACTGTTTTTT. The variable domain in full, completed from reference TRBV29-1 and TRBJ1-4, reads SAVISQKPSRDICQRGTSLTIQCQVDSQVTMMFWYRQQPGQSLTLIATANQGSEATYESGFVIDKFPISRPNLTFSTLTVSNMSPEDSSIYLCSVGGVGREKLFFGSGTQLSVL.

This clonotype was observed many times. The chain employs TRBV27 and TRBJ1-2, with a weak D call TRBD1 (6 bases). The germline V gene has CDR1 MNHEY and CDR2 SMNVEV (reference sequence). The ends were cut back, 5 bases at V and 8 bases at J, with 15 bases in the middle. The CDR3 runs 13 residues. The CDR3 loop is CASSPVTGSGYTF. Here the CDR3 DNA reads TGTGCCAGCAGTCCCGTTACAGGGTCCGGCTACACCTTC.

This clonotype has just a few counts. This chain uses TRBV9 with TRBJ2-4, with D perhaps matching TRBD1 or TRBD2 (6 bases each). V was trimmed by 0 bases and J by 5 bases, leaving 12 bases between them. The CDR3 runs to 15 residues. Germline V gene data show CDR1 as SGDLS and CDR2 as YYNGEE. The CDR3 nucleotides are TGTGCCAGCAGCGTAGGCCCGGGGGCGGAAAACATTCAGTACTTC. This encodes CASSVGPGAENIQYF.

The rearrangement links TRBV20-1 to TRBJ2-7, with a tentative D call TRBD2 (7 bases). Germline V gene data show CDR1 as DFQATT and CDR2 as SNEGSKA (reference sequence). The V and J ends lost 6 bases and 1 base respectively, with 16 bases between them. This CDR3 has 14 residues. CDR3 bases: TGCAGTGCCCCCGACGGGGGGCAATCCTACGAGCAGTACTTC. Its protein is CSAPDGGQSYEQYF.

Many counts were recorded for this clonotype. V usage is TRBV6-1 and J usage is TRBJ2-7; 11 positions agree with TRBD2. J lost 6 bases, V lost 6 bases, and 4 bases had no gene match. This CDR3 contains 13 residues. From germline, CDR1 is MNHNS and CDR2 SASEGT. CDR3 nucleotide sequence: TGTGCCAGCAGGCGACTAGCGGGATCCGAGCAGTACTTC. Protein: CASRRLAGSEQYF.

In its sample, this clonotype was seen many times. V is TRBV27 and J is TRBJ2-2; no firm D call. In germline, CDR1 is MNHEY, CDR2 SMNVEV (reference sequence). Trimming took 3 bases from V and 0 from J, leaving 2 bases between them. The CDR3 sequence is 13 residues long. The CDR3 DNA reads TGTGCCAGCAGTTTCCCGAACACCGGGGAGCTGTTTTTT. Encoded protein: CASSFPNTGELFF.

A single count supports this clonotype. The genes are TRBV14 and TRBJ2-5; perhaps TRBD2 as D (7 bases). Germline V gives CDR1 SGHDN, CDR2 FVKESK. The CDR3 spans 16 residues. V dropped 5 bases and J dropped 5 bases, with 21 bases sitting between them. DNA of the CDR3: TGTGCCAGCAGCGGCGCGGGCGGGGGCTACCGGGAGACCCAGTACTTC. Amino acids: CASSGAGGGYRETQYF.

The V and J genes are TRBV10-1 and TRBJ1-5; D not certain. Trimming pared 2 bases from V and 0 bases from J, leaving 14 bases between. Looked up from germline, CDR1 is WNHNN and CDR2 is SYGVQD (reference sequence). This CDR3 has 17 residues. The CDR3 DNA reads TGCGCCAGCAGTGAGACAAGCACGGCAGATAGCAATCAGCCCCAGCATTTT. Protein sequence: CASSETSTADSNQPQHF.

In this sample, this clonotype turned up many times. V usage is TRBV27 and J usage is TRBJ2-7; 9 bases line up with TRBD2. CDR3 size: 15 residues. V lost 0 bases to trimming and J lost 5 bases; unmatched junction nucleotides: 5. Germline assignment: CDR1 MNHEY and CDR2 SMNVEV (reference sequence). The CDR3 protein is CASSLSLAGVHEQYF. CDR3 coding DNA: TGTGCCAGCAGTTTATCACTAGCGGGTGTTCACGAGCAGTACTTC.